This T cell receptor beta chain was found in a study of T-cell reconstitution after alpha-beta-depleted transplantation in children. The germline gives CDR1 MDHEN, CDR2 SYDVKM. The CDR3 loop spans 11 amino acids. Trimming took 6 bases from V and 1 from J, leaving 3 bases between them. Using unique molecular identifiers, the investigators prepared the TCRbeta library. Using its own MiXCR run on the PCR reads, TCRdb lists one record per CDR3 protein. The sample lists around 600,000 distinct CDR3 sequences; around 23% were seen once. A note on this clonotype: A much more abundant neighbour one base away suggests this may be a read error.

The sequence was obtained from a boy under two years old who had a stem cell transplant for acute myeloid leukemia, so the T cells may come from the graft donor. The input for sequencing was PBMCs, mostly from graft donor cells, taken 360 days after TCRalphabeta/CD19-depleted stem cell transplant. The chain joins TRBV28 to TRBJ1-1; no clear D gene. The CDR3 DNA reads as TGTGCCAGCAGAAAGAACACTGAAGCTTTCTTT. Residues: CASRKNTEAFF.